This TCR beta chain was found in a study of shared clonotypes between healthy human individuals. It was CD45RO-negative cells, positively selected for CCR7, that made up naive CD8 cells, with terminally differentiated effector memory CD45RA+ cells excluded. Profiling relied on immunoSEQ multiplex PCR, and the TCRdb table lists in-frame clones only, not all of them. The table has some 740,000 clones, around 93% seen once. The V end was cut by 5 bases, the J end by 3 bases, with 9 bases between. The CDR3 consists of 13 residues. CDR1 is SGHVS and CDR2 is FNYEAQ in the germline V gene. Sequencing was carried out using naive CD8+ T cells sorted from blood. The sequence was collected from a man aged 25 to 45 in good health. The V call is TRBV7-6, the J call TRBJ2-3; a weak D match, TRBD2 (5 bases). The CDR3 sequence is CASSRPGTDTQYF. The CDR3 coding sequence is TGTGCCAGCAGCCGACCGGGGACAGATACGCAGTATTTT.